This T cell receptor (beta chain) stems from a study of shared clonotypes between healthy human individuals. Across the whole study: CD4 naive cells filled three plates per donor, CD4 memory three, CD8 naive two and CD8 memory one.

Using immunoSEQ multiplex PCR, the repertoire was profiled, and TCRdb retains in-frame clones only, with some absent. The sample records around 340,000 clones, around four fifths being singletons. Germline-derived CDR1 and CDR2 are MNHNS and SASEGT. With 5 bases clipped from V and 5 bases from J, the junction kept 8 bases outside the gene matches. The CDR3 consists of 15 residues. Each sample came from a Caucasian adult donor living in Nashville, Tennessee. Researchers partitioned CD4+ cells into CD45RA+ naive and CD45RA-negative memory subsets. Whole-study findings and limits: Naive CD4 clonotype sharing across several donors was 5% to 6%.

This clone was seen more than once but under ten times. What it recognizes is unknown. Sequencing used memory CD4+ T cells sorted from blood. Subset noted: CD45RA-negative fraction. The receptor's source is a man aged 30 to 39 in good health. The V gene is TRBV6-1, the J gene TRBJ2-2, with 7 bases lining up with TRBD1. The CDR3 reads CASSRTGGTTGELFF. CDR3 in DNA: TGTGCCAGCAGTCGGACAGGCGGAACTACCGGGGAGCTGTTTTTT.